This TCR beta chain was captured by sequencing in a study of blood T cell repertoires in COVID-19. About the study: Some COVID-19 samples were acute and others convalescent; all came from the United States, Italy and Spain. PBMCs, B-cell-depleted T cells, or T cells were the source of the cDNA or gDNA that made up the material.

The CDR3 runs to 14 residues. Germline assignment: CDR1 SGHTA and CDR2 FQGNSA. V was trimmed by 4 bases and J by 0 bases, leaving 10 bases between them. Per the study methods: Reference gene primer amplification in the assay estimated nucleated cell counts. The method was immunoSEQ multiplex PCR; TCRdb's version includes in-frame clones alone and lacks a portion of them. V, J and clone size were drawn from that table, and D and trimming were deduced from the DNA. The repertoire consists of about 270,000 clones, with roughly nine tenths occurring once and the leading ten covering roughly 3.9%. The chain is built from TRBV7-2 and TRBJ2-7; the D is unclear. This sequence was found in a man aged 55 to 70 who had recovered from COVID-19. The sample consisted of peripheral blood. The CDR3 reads CASSSGPSSYEQYF. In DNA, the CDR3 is TGTGCCAGCAGCTCGGGTCCGAGCTCCTACGAGCAGTACTTC.